This TCR beta chain was sequenced for a study of response to subunit inactivated influenza vaccine (dated by TCRdb to about 2018). Study-level background: Deep quantitative T cell receptor repertoire profiling was used in the study to track responses to a trivalent subunit inactivated influenza vaccine. Here is what the overall study found, with its caveats: The authors proposed that each seasonal influenza vaccination may bring in only a limited number of new T cells.

Its CDR3 holds 13 amino acids, cysteine through phenylalanine. Only CDR3 DNA is held: 39 bases, read in frame from base 1. Germline trimming amounts to 8 bases on V and 4 bases on J, with 7 as the count of junction bases outside the gene matches. Library method: RT-PCR. Sequencing took place on an Illumina HiSeq 2500. TCRdb redid the processing of the public reads, applying fastp at Q25 and MiXCR, and retained in-frame beta chains. Rows matching on CDR3 protein sequence are summarized as one entry with the most common DNA and genes. The sample table records more than 550,000 distinct CDR3 sequences; 11% of these occur just once. Approximately 10% of the sample belongs to the ten largest clones. Worth noting for this clonotype: No cognate antigen has been identified for it. Per-nucleotide qualities are absent, and no much larger clonotype sits a single base away.

These data were also reused for a study on T cells expressing NK-cell markers. The second publication reports: 5'RACE template switching, by which a universal primer site and unique molecular identifiers were added, was used to make TCR beta cDNA libraries. Three sorted T-cell subsets (CD3+CD56+NKG2C+, CD3+CD56+NKG2C- and CD3+CD56-NKG2C+) from seven to nine donors had their TCR beta-chain repertoires profiled. Among the eight sequenced donors, seven were HCMV-seropositive and one was HCMV-seronegative. In several experiments an anti-gammadeltaTCR antibody was added to restrict sorting to alphabetaTCR-expressing T cells. In a handful of donors, the dominant CD3+CD56+NKG2C+ clonotypes were among the top 10 CD8+ clonotypes and accounted for about 1.0-7.0% of CD8+ T cells. Those dominant clonotypes were again the most abundant among CD3+CD56-NKG2C+ cells in several donors, at about 28.3-65%. It remained unclear whether the expanded NKG2C-expressing T cell clones were specific for HCMV antigens. The study sequenced eight donors, all healthy volunteers chosen at random: three men and five women. A commercial ELISA kit detecting HCMV-specific IgG in serum was used to determine HCMV serostatus. Peripheral blood mononuclear cells were isolated from blood by Ficoll density gradient centrifugation. For five to seven donors, unsorted PBMC were also used to sequence bulk peripheral blood T-cell repertoires. Priming for cDNA synthesis came from the TCR beta constant segment, and two successive PCR amplification steps followed. Libraries were sequenced as 2 x 150 bp reads on Illumina HiSeq 2000/2500, MiSeq or NextSeq. MIGEC was used to demultiplex reads and group the reads by UMI, and MiTCR was used to assemble and quantify clonotypes. Only TCR cDNA sequences supported by at least two reads were kept to exclude erroneous sequences. Downstream repertoire analysis used the tcR package, and clonotypes were matched across fractions by CDR3 nucleotide sequence plus V segment. Antigen specificity was annotated against VDJdb with VDJmatch, allowing one amino acid substitution in CDR3.

The material sequenced was PBMCs from blood, taken on the day of vaccination. This TCR derives from a man in his fifties who received an inactivated influenza vaccine. Donor details come from another sample of the same person, matched by shared clones. The rearrangement combines TRBV12-3 or TRBV12-4 with TRBJ1-2; TRBD1 matches 7 bases in the middle. CDR3 sequence: CASSGTAFYGYTF. The DNA sequence is given as TGTGCCAGCTCAGGGACAGCGTTCTATGGCTACACCTTC.